This is a list of T cell receptor beta chains from one sample in a study of T cells in localized non-small cell lung cancer. Sequencing was performed with immunoSEQ multiplex PCR; in TCRdb, only in-frame clones are kept and a portion is missing. The table lists under 100,000 clones, approximately 90% of them singletons. Material: peripheral blood, obtained before any cancer treatment. These receptors came from a woman aged 40-75 years with stage I squamous cell lung carcinoma. CDR3s include the opening cysteine and the closing phenylalanine or tryptophan. D genes are given only for firm matches. Clone sizes are given selectively: once, few, many, or a class where the clone is expanded.

len: 14
d_gene: -
j_gene: TRBJ1-1
abundance: -
v_gene: TRBV30
CDR3nt: TGTGCCTGGACAAGAGGAGGAAGTACCACTGAAGCTTTCTTT
CDR3aa: CAWTRGGSTTEAFF

len: 16
d_gene: -
j_gene: TRBJ1-1
abundance: -
v_gene: TRBV5-1
CDR3nt: TGCGCCAGCAGCTCATCGACAGGTCCCTTGAACACTGAAGCTTTCTTT
CDR3aa: CASSSSTGPLNTEAFF

len: 18
d_gene: TRBD1
j_gene: TRBJ1-1
abundance: -
v_gene: TRBV19
CDR3nt: TGTGCCAGTAGCCATCCCCCTGACAGGGGGGTCGGGAACACTGAAGCTTTCTTT
CDR3aa: CASSHPPDRGVGNTEAFF

len: 14
d_gene: TRBD1
j_gene: TRBJ1-1
abundance: -
v_gene: TRBV9
CDR3nt: TGTGCCAGCAGCGTAGGAGGGTTTGGGACAGCGGGTTTCTTT
CDR3aa: CASSVGGFGTAGFF

len: 15
d_gene: TRBD2
j_gene: TRBJ2-7
abundance: -
v_gene: TRBV6-5
CDR3nt: TGTGCCAGCGGGCGGGGGGGCCGCAGCTCCTACGAGCAGTACTTC
CDR3aa: CASGRGGRSSYEQYF

len: 15
d_gene: -
j_gene: TRBJ1-6
abundance: -
v_gene: TRBV19
CDR3nt: TGTGCCAGTAGTATGGACACCGGCCGTGGTTCACCCCTCCACTTT
CDR3aa: CASSMDTGRGSPLHF

len: 13
d_gene: TRBD1
j_gene: TRBJ2-1
abundance: -
v_gene: TRBV9
CDR3nt: TGTGCCAGCAGCGGGACAGGGTTCAGCGAGCAGTTCTTC
CDR3aa: CASSGTGFSEQFF

len: 13
d_gene: -
j_gene: TRBJ2-5
abundance: -
v_gene: TRBV19
CDR3nt: TGTGCCAGTAGCAGACAGGACAAGGAGACCCAGTACTTC
CDR3aa: CASSRQDKETQYF

len: 16
d_gene: -
j_gene: TRBJ2-3
abundance: -
v_gene: TRBV4-1
CDR3nt: TGCGCCAGCAGCCAAGATTACAGTTCTAGCACAGATACGCAGTATTTT
CDR3aa: CASSQDYSSSTDTQYF

len: 11
d_gene: -
j_gene: TRBJ1-5
abundance: -
v_gene: TRBV6-1
CDR3nt: TGTGCCAGCAGTGAAGTCCAGCCCCAGCATTTT
CDR3aa: CASSEVQPQHF

len: 15
d_gene: TRBD1
j_gene: TRBJ1-2
abundance: once
v_gene: TRBV7-9
CDR3nt: TGTGCCAGCAGCCCCTTTGACAGGGCTTCGGGGGGCTACACCTTC
CDR3aa: CASSPFDRASGGYTF

len: 13
d_gene: TRBD1
j_gene: TRBJ1-2
abundance: -
v_gene: TRBV7-3
CDR3nt: TGTGCCAGCAGCCCGAGGACAGGCGGCGGCTACACCTTC
CDR3aa: CASSPRTGGGYTF

len: 15
d_gene: -
j_gene: TRBJ1-1
abundance: -
v_gene: TRBV9
CDR3nt: TGTGCCAGCAGCGTAGATCCAGGCATGAACACTGAAGCTTTCTTT
CDR3aa: CASSVDPGMNTEAFF

len: 15
d_gene: -
j_gene: TRBJ2-2
abundance: -
v_gene: TRBV28
CDR3nt: TGTGCCAGCAGTTCCCCGGGAACGAACACCGGGGAGCTGTTTTTT
CDR3aa: CASSSPGTNTGELFF

len: 15
d_gene: TRBD1
j_gene: TRBJ2-7
abundance: -
v_gene: TRBV6-5
CDR3nt: TGTGCCAGCAGTTTCCGGGACAGTACCCCCTGGGAGCAGTACTTC
CDR3aa: CASSFRDSTPWEQYF

len: 13
d_gene: -
j_gene: TRBJ1-2
abundance: -
v_gene: TRBV4-1
CDR3nt: TGCGCCAGCAGCCAAGATACTAACTATGGCTACACCTTC
CDR3aa: CASSQDTNYGYTF

len: 14
d_gene: -
j_gene: TRBJ2-5
abundance: -
v_gene: TRBV2
CDR3nt: TGTGCCAGCAGTGAAGCAGTAGCCCAAGAGACCCAGTACTTC
CDR3aa: CASSEAVAQETQYF

len: 15
d_gene: TRBD2
j_gene: TRBJ2-3
abundance: -
v_gene: TRBV10-1
CDR3nt: TGCGCCAGCAGCGTCGCAGCGGGGGGGATAGATACGCAGTATTTT
CDR3aa: CASSVAAGGIDTQYF

len: 16
d_gene: -
j_gene: TRBJ2-7
abundance: -
v_gene: TRBV6-5
CDR3nt: TGTGCCAGCAGTTACTCTAGCAGGGGCAACTCCTACGAGCAGTACTTC
CDR3aa: CASSYSSRGNSYEQYF

len: 16
d_gene: TRBD1
j_gene: TRBJ1-3
abundance: -
v_gene: TRBV13
CDR3nt: TGTGCCAGCAGCTCAAGGACAGGAAGCTCTGGAAACACCATATATTTT
CDR3aa: CASSSRTGSSGNTIYF

len: 13
d_gene: -
j_gene: TRBJ2-5
abundance: -
v_gene: TRBV5-6
CDR3nt: TGTGCCAGCAGCTGGGCCGGGGAGCAGACCCAGTACTTC
CDR3aa: CASSWAGEQTQYF

len: 17
d_gene: TRBD1
j_gene: TRBJ1-5
abundance: -
v_gene: TRBV4-1
CDR3nt: TGCGCCAGCAGCCAGGGACAGGGGGCAAGGAGTGATCAGCCCCAGCATTTT
CDR3aa: CASSQGQGARSDQPQHF

len: 15
d_gene: TRBD2
j_gene: TRBJ2-1
abundance: -
v_gene: TRBV4-1
CDR3nt: TGCGCCAGCAGCCAAGAACAAGCGGGGGCCCGAGAGCAGTTCTTC
CDR3aa: CASSQEQAGAREQFF

len: 14
d_gene: -
j_gene: TRBJ2-7
abundance: -
v_gene: TRBV7-2
CDR3nt: TGTGCCAGCAGCTTAGTGGACGGAGCCTACGAGCAGTACTTC
CDR3aa: CASSLVDGAYEQYF

len: 15
d_gene: -
j_gene: TRBJ2-6
abundance: -
v_gene: TRBV28
CDR3nt: TGTGCCAGCAGTTTTTACAGGGCTGGGGCCAACGTCCTGACTTTC
CDR3aa: CASSFYRAGANVLTF

len: 12
d_gene: -
j_gene: TRBJ2-3
abundance: -
v_gene: TRBV14
CDR3nt: TGTGCCAGCAGCCAACGACTAGGGTCGCAGTATTTT
CDR3aa: CASSQRLGSQYF

len: 14
d_gene: TRBD1
j_gene: TRBJ1-5
abundance: -
v_gene: TRBV19
CDR3nt: TGTGCCAGTGACGGGACAGACTCTTATCAGCCCCAGCATTTT
CDR3aa: CASDGTDSYQPQHF

len: 15
d_gene: -
j_gene: TRBJ1-2
abundance: -
v_gene: TRBV30
CDR3nt: TGTGCCTGGAGAATCTCCTTCTCGGGGGACTATGGCTACACCTTC
CDR3aa: CAWRISFSGDYGYTF

len: 14
d_gene: -
j_gene: TRBJ1-4
abundance: -
v_gene: TRBV29-1
CDR3nt: TGCAGCCTGAGAGGAGGCAGAGAGAATGAAAAACTGTTTTTT
CDR3aa: CSLRGGRENEKLFF

len: 14
d_gene: -
j_gene: TRBJ1-2
abundance: -
v_gene: TRBV27
CDR3nt: TGTGCCAGCAGTCCAAGACAGACTAACTATGGCTACACCTTC
CDR3aa: CASSPRQTNYGYTF

len: 15
d_gene: TRBD1
j_gene: TRBJ1-4
abundance: few
v_gene: TRBV7-6
CDR3nt: TGTGCCAGCAGCACTATAGGACAGGAGGGCGAAAAACTGTTTTTT
CDR3aa: CASSTIGQEGEKLFF

len: 15
d_gene: TRBD1
j_gene: TRBJ1-1
abundance: -
v_gene: TRBV18
CDR3nt: TGTGCCAGCTCACCCTACTCCCAGGGGGCCGGTGAAGCTTTCTTT
CDR3aa: CASSPYSQGAGEAFF

len: 15
d_gene: -
j_gene: TRBJ1-1
abundance: -
v_gene: TRBV7-9
CDR3nt: TGTGCCAGCAGCGCTAGTCCGGGACTCGGCAGTGAAGCTTTCTTT
CDR3aa: CASSASPGLGSEAFF

len: 16
d_gene: -
j_gene: TRBJ2-4
abundance: once
v_gene: TRBV6-5
CDR3nt: TGTGCCAGCAGTTCCCTTTTGGCTCTAGCCAAAAACATTCAGTACTTC
CDR3aa: CASSSLLALAKNIQYF

len: 14
d_gene: -
j_gene: TRBJ1-6
abundance: -
v_gene: TRBV6-1
CDR3nt: TGTGCCAGCAGCGGGTTAACAGGGAATTCACCCCTCCACTTT
CDR3aa: CASSGLTGNSPLHF

len: 14
d_gene: TRBD2
j_gene: TRBJ2-5
abundance: -
v_gene: TRBV6-1
CDR3nt: TGTGCCAGCAGTTCTAGCGGGGTTGGGCAGACCCAGTACTTC
CDR3aa: CASSSSGVGQTQYF

len: 16
d_gene: TRBD2
j_gene: TRBJ2-1
abundance: once
v_gene: TRBV30
CDR3nt: TGTGCCTGGAGTGTACGAAAGCGGGGGGGCGTGCATGAGCAGTTCTTC
CDR3aa: CAWSVRKRGGVHEQFF

len: 15
d_gene: -
j_gene: TRBJ1-1
abundance: -
v_gene: TRBV6-1
CDR3nt: TGTGCCAGCAGTGAAGGAGCAGGGTTTTTGACTGAAGCTTTCTTT
CDR3aa: CASSEGAGFLTEAFF

len: 13
d_gene: -
j_gene: TRBJ1-2
abundance: -
v_gene: TRBV10-2
CDR3nt: TGCGCCAGCGGGACAAAAAGTAACTATGGCTACACCTTC
CDR3aa: CASGTKSNYGYTF

len: 15
d_gene: TRBD1
j_gene: TRBJ2-5
abundance: -
v_gene: TRBV27
CDR3nt: TGTGCCAGCAGTACCTATCAGGGGGCGAAGGAGACCCAGTACTTC
CDR3aa: CASSTYQGAKETQYF

len: 14
d_gene: -
j_gene: TRBJ2-2
abundance: -
v_gene: TRBV2
CDR3nt: TGTGCCAGCATTATGGTGCAGTCCACCGGGGAGCTGTTTTTT
CDR3aa: CASIMVQSTGELFF

len: 13
d_gene: -
j_gene: TRBJ2-5
abundance: -
v_gene: TRBV2
CDR3nt: TGTGCCAGCAGTGAGGGGCTCCAAGAGACCCAGTACTTC
CDR3aa: CASSEGLQETQYF

len: 15
d_gene: TRBD1
j_gene: TRBJ1-6
abundance: few
v_gene: TRBV30
CDR3nt: TGTGCCTGGCTGAGGGACAGGGGGTTTAATTCACCCCTCCACTTT
CDR3aa: CAWLRDRGFNSPLHF

len: 15
d_gene: TRBD1
j_gene: TRBJ1-1
abundance: -
v_gene: TRBV7-9
CDR3nt: TGTGCCAGCAGCTCTACGGGACAGGGAGACACTGAAGCTTTCTTT
CDR3aa: CASSSTGQGDTEAFF

len: 15
d_gene: -
j_gene: TRBJ2-7
abundance: -
v_gene: TRBV5-1
CDR3nt: TGCGCCAGCAGCCTGGGGGGACGGAGCTCCTACGAGCAGTACTTC
CDR3aa: CASSLGGRSSYEQYF

len: 17
d_gene: TRBD1
j_gene: TRBJ2-5
abundance: -
v_gene: TRBV7-3
CDR3nt: TGTGCCAGCAGCTCCTCCCGACAGGGGCTGCCCCAAGAGACCCAGTACTTC
CDR3aa: CASSSSRQGLPQETQYF

len: 12
d_gene: -
j_gene: TRBJ2-7
abundance: -
v_gene: TRBV30
CDR3nt: TGTGCCTGGAGCCCCCAGCTCTACGAGCAGTACTTC
CDR3aa: CAWSPQLYEQYF

len: 13
d_gene: TRBD1
j_gene: TRBJ1-6
abundance: -
v_gene: TRBV5-5
CDR3nt: TGTGCCAGCAGCTTAACAGGGGAGACACCCCTCCACTTT
CDR3aa: CASSLTGETPLHF

len: 14
d_gene: TRBD1
j_gene: TRBJ1-1
abundance: -
v_gene: TRBV5-1
CDR3nt: TGCGCCAGCAGCTTGGTCGGGACAGGAACTGAAGCTTTCTTT
CDR3aa: CASSLVGTGTEAFF

len: 14
d_gene: TRBD2
j_gene: TRBJ2-5
abundance: -
v_gene: TRBV6-1
CDR3nt: TGTGCCAGCAGTGAAGCTAGCGGGGCCGGGACCCAGTACTTC
CDR3aa: CASSEASGAGTQYF

len: 13
d_gene: -
j_gene: TRBJ1-2
abundance: -
v_gene: TRBV5-1
CDR3nt: TGCGCCAGCAGCTTGGGGACAGTTGGCGGCTACACCTTC
CDR3aa: CASSLGTVGGYTF

len: 21
d_gene: TRBD1
j_gene: TRBJ1-2
abundance: -
v_gene: TRBV4-1
CDR3nt: TGCGCCAGCAGCCAAGAACCTGTTTTTGGTCGGGACAGGAGAACCCTCTATGGCTACACCTTC
CDR3aa: CASSQEPVFGRDRRTLYGYTF